This is a list of T cell receptor beta chains from one sample in a study of blood T cell repertoires in COVID-19. Generated by immunoSEQ multiplex PCR, the TCRdb table keeps only in-frame clones and is missing some. The sample includes around 200,000 clones, 88% of them seen just once. Sequenced: peripheral blood. Every receptor here comes from a man between 18 and 35 years old with active or convalescent COVID-19. Both conserved end residues are part of each CDR3. Expanded clones get a size class; other rows say once, few or many, or leave the size out.

few | TRBV19 | CASDGTLWGTEAFF
- | TRBV2 | CASMRGRVDGYTF
- | TRBV15 | CATSRDTGVSFGYTF
- | TRBV30 | CALLWNTEAFF
- | TRBV11-2 | CASSRGTGEKLFF
- | TRBV19 | CASRDRGQGDTQYF
- | TRBV7-2 | CASSFSGRSTDEQFF
- | TRBV11-2 | CASSYSPPTRGVYEQYF
- | TRBV6-5 | CASSPSLAGFNAFF
- | TRBV21-1 | CASSKVGTGGQPQHF
- | TRBV7-2 | CASSFNGNTGELFF
- | TRBV12-3/TRBV12-4 | CASSFEEHTEAFF
- | TRBV19 | CASSMGGNTEAFF
- | TRBV7-2 | CASSLEGGGYEQYF
- | TRBV5-6 | CASSLEGLATNEKLFF
- | TRBV4-1 | CASSQDSFGDTFYEQYF
- | TRBV27 | CASAIGGQGVYGYTF
once | TRBV27 | CASADGPMNTEAFF
- | TRBV30 | CAWTGDTEAFF
few | TRBV5-3 | CARSKGDSTNTEAFF
- | TRBV27 | CASTAPGGGYTF
- | TRBV10-2 | CASSESTAANEKLFF
- | TRBV2 | CASTEGQGGEKLFF
- | TRBV15 | CATSYRGFSSLRGNTEAFF
once | TRBV7-5 | CARSLLTGEYQETQYF
few | TRBV5-1 | CASSLGSSGIGYEQYF
- | TRBV29-1 | CSAGQSGELFF
few | TRBV6-5 | CASSPRASRETQYF
- | TRBV5-1 | CASSFSGSDTGELFF
- | TRBV2 | CASSEQTGWDYGYTF
- | TRBV10-3 | CAISDSGQGLYGYTF
- | TRBV5-1 | CASSLQGRGTEAFF
- | TRBV3-1/TRBV3-2 | CASSQDGSGVTDTQYF
- | TRBV30 | CAWSRRSSGSYEQYF
- | TRBV29-1 | CSVQETVPTGELFF
- | TRBV7-8 | CASSLAGGLIYEQYF
- | TRBV7-9 | CAGSPGQGNQPQHF
- | TRBV5-1 | CASSPTGQATDTQYF
- | TRBV9 | CASSPDPGQDASSYNSPLHF
- | TRBV6-2/TRBV6-3 | CASSYSMSGGGLHEQFF
- | TRBV19 | CASSIGTSGGASVEIQYF
- | TRBV7-2 | CASSLKQEGNTIYF
- | TRBV11-2 | CASSPIMAGTLIRYNEQFF
- | TRBV7-2 | CASSFPRRGYGYTF
once | TRBV2 | CASGDQGVENEQFF
- | TRBV19 | CASSSGQDYQPQHF
- | TRBV18 | CASSRPRQVVSEKLFF
- | TRBV9 | CASSERTVGNTIYF
- | TRBV24-1 | CATSSTTDTQYF
- | TRBV11-1 | CASSLPGQGVGAFF